One TCR beta chain is described in this entry. This entry is derived from a study of T cell responses to AZD1222 COVID-19 vaccine. Whole-study context: Investigators merged groups given second doses at roughly 4 or roughly 12 weeks.

V was pared by 0 bases and J by 8 bases, with 7 bases between. The CDR3 totals 12 residues. Germline CDR1 reads LGHDT; CDR2 reads YNNKEL (reference sequence). Sequencing used immunoSEQ multiplex PCR; TCRdb keeps in-frame clones, though not all of them. The sample holds 140,000 to 150,000 clones; roughly 92% are singletons and the top ten take 1.5% to 2%. This sequence joins TRBV3-1 (or the pseudogene TRBV3-2) and TRBJ1-1, with D hard to call. The specimen comprised peripheral blood, sampled on day 0 of AZD1222 vaccination. The TCR was taken from an adult in good health. In DNA, the CDR3 is TGTGCCAGCAGCCAAGAATCCCACGAAGCTTTCTTT. The encoded protein is CASSQESHEAFF.